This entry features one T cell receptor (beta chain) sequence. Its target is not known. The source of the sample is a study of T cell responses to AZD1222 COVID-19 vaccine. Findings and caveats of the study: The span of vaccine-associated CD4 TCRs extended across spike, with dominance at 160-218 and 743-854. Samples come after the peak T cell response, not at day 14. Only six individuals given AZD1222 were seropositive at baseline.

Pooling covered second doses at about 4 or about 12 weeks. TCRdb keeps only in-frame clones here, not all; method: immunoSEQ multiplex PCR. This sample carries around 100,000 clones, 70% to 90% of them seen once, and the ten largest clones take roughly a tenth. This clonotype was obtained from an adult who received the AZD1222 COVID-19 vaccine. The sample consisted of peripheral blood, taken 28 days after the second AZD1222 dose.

CDR3 sequence: CASSEALAGREQFF. Here the CDR3 DNA reads TGTGCCAGCAGTGAAGCGCTTGCCGGTCGGGAGCAGTTCTTC. The chain joins TRBV2 to TRBJ2-1; D gene uncertain. Germline CDR1 reads SNHLY; CDR2 reads FYNNEI. The ends were cut back, 0 bases at V and 10 bases at J, with 13 bases in the middle. This CDR3 contains 14 residues.